One T cell receptor beta chain is described in this entry. These data are taken from a study of beta chain features in type 1 diabetes. As every portion of the isolated RNA was reverse transcribed, the sequencing read expressed TCRB transcripts. The table came from immunoSEQ multiplex PCR; TCRdb's copy has only in-frame clones and leaves some out. The data hold a few hundred thousand clones, with roughly 12% observed a single time. The CDR3 sequence is 15 residues long. V lost 2 bases to trimming and J lost 4 bases; unmatched junction nucleotides: 4. CDR1 MGHDK and CDR2 SYGVNS come from the germline V gene.

This clonotype was sampled from a man between 18 and 29 years old in good health. The V gene is TRBV25-1, the J gene TRBJ2-3, with 9 bases fitting TRBD1. The material sequenced was naive CD4+ T cells from blood. The DNA for the CDR3 is TGTGCCAGCAGTGAAGGACAGGGGTATCCAGATACGCAGTATTTT. It translates to CASSEGQGYPDTQYF.